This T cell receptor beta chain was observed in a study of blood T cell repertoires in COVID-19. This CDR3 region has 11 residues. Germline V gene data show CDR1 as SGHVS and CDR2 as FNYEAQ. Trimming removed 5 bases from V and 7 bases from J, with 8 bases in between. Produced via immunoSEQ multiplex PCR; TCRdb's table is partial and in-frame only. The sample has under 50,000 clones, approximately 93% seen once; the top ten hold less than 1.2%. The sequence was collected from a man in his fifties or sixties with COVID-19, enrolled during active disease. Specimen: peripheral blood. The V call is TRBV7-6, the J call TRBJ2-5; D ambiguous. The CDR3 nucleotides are TGTGCCAGCAGCCCACAGTGGACCCAGTACTTC. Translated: CASSPQWTQYF.